The 17 T cell receptor beta chains reported below all come from one sample, sequenced in a study of patients and donors after allogeneic stem cell transplantation (dated by TCRdb to about 2020). Library preparation used RT-PCR. The sequencing machine was a NextSeq 550. TCRdb passed the public sequencing reads through fastp at Q25 and MiXCR, retaining productive beta sequences. Records with the same CDR3 protein are collapsed into one entry carrying the most frequent genes and DNA. Within this sample are 800,000 to 1,000,000 distinct CDR3 sequences, with 18% of them counted one time only. 5% to 7.5% of the sample belongs to the ten largest clones. The material sequenced was blood, either unsorted or a sorted T cell fraction (not recorded which). These receptors were taken from a human donor who was either an allogeneic HSCT recipient or a stem cell or donor lymphocyte infusion donor (not recorded which). It is not recorded whose cells these are; they may come from a transplant donor.

This clonotype has a handful of counts. The chain joins TRBV15 to TRBJ2-3; D is uncertain. Deletions cut 0 bases from V and 4 bases from J, with 5 bases between. Looked up from germline, CDR1 is LNHNV and CDR2 is YYDKDF (reference sequence). This CDR3 has 13 residues. This CDR3 reads CATSRDVPDTQYF. In DNA form, the CDR3 reads TGTGCCACCAGCAGAGACGTGCCAGATACGCAGTATTTT.

The chain links TRBV7-2 to TRBJ1-4; D uncertain. In germline, CDR1 is SGHTA, CDR2 FQGNSA. The V gene lost 1 base and the J gene lost 2 bases, with 8 bases spanning the gap. The CDR3 is made up of 15 amino acids. The CDR3 reads CASSLVSQTNEKLFF. Here the CDR3 DNA reads TGTGCCAGCAGCTTAGTGAGTCAGACTAATGAAAAACTGTTTTTT.

The rearrangement uses TRBV5-1 and TRBJ2-3; the D gene is possibly TRBD2 (6 bases). Trimming took off 3 bases at V and 5 bases at J, with 7 bases between the two ends. Germline values: CDR1 SGHRS, CDR2 YFSETQ. There are 12 residues in the CDR3. This chain's CDR3 is CASSSGVDTQYF. CDR3 nucleotide sequence: TGCGCCAGCAGCTCGGGAGTAGATACGCAGTATTTT.

The chain combines TRBV7-8 with TRBJ2-7; the D is unclear. CDR3 length equals 15 residues. Germline V gives CDR1 SGHVS, CDR2 FQNEAQ. Trimming took 2 bases from V and 0 from J, leaving 11 bases between them. CDR3 nucleotides: TGTGCCAGCAGCTTACGCCGAGGCAGCTCCTACGAGCAGTACTTC. Its translation is CASSLRRGSSYEQYF.

This clonotype came up a few times. The J gene is TRBJ2-3, the V gene TRBV5-1, with 10 bases lining up with TRBD1. CDR1 is SGHRS and CDR2 is YFSETQ in the germline V gene. The length of the CDR3 is 19 residues. Trimming took 4 bases from V and 2 from J; bases not matched to a gene: 16. The CDR3 region is CASSPGQGLGILSTDTQYF. The CDR3 nucleotides read TGCGCCAGCAGCCCGGGACAGGGGCTGGGTATTTTGTCCACAGATACGCAGTATTTT.

The chain combines TRBV11-2 with TRBJ2-2; no definite D call. The CDR3 contains 15 residues. Germline values: CDR1 SGHAT, CDR2 FQNNGV. V was cut by 4 bases and J by 4 bases, with 13 bases left in between. The CDR3 loop reads CASSSFPSGTGELFF. In nucleotides, the CDR3 is TGTGCCAGCAGCTCCTTCCCGTCCGGCACCGGGGAGCTGTTTTTT.

The rearrangement joins TRBV20-1 to TRBJ1-1; D gene uncertain. Per the germline V gene, CDR1 is DFQATT and CDR2 is SNEGSKA (reference sequence). The CDR3 extends over 12 amino acids. As DNA, the CDR3 is TGCTCAGCTACTCCAAATTCTCGATGGGTATTCTTT. It encodes CSATPNSRWVFF.

For the CDR3, the DNA is TGCGCCAGCCCCCCGGGGGCATATAAGTACTTC. Residues: CASPPGAYKYF. This chain links TRBV5-1 with TRBJ2-7; D assignment may be TRBD1 or TRBD2 (6 bases each). CDR1 and CDR2 (germline): SGHRS, YFSETQ. The CDR3 length is 11 residues. Between the trimmed V and J ends, which lost 7 bases and 11 bases, there was a span of 16 bases.

The V gene is TRBV20-1, the J gene TRBJ2-3; TRBD2 aligns across 8 bases. V lost 5 bases and J lost 5; bases outside the gene matches: 6. The CDR3 has 13 amino acids. CDR1 DFQATT and CDR2 SNEGSKA come from the germline V gene (reference sequence). CDR3 nucleotide sequence: TGCAGTGCTCTTCGGGGGGGAAGAGATACGCAGTATTTT. Translation gives CSALRGGRDTQYF.

The chain carries TRBV5-1 and TRBJ1-4; 7 positions match TRBD1. Germline assignment: CDR1 SGHRS and CDR2 YFSETQ. V gave up 4 bases and J gave up 5 bases; unmatched junction bases: 5. CDR3 length equals 14 residues. CDR3 loop: CASSPGQQNEKLFF. The CDR3 nucleotides read TGCGCCAGCAGCCCGGGACAGCAGAATGAAAAACTGTTTTTT.

V usage is TRBV10-3 and J usage is TRBJ1-2, with TRBD1 matching 9 bases. There are 12 residues in the CDR3. The V gene end was trimmed by 6 bases and the J gene end by 8 bases; junction bases not matched to a gene: 4. CDR1 is ENHRY and CDR2 is SYGVKD in the germline V gene. In nucleotides, the CDR3 is TGTGCCATCAGCCGACAGGGGGGCGGCTACACCTTC. It yields the protein CAISRQGGGYTF.

This clonotype occurred once. The rearrangement uses TRBV3-1 and TRBJ2-3; the D gene could be TRBD1 or TRBD2 (5 bases each). V was cut by 0 bases and J by 11 bases, with 12 bases left in between. The length of the CDR3 is 13 residues. Germline CDR1 LGHDT, CDR2 YNNKEL (reference sequence). The chain's CDR3 is CASSQDPSGRQYF. CDR3 nucleotides: TGTGCCAGCAGCCAAGACCCCTCGGGACGGCAGTATTTT.

On this clonotype: A much larger clone is a single base away; this may be a read error. The chain joins TRBV20-1 to TRBJ2-5, with D maybe TRBD2 (5 bases). The V end lost 6 bases, the J end lost 5 bases, and 19 bases lay between the germline ends. The CDR3 is 14 residues long. Germline CDR1 reads DFQATT; CDR2 reads SNEGSKA (reference sequence). The CDR3 nucleotides are TGCAGTGCCTACGGCGGACTGGCTGGGGAGACCCAGTACTTC. Encoded protein: CSAYGGLAGETQYF.

The chain links TRBV4-3 to TRBJ2-1, with D perhaps matching TRBD2 (5 bases). Trimming took 0 bases from V and 3 from J, leaving 6 bases between them. Germline V gene lookup returns CDR1 LGHNA and CDR2 YSLEER. CDR3 length equals 14 residues. CDR3 sequence reads: CASSQDEGYNEQFF. CDR3 DNA: TGCGCCAGCAGCCAAGATGAGGGCTACAATGAGCAGTTCTTC.

This clonotype was counted between two and nine times. This sequence joins TRBV2 and TRBJ2-7; the D gene is possibly TRBD1 (6 bases). The germline V and J ends were trimmed by 6 bases and 0 bases, with 18 bases remaining between them. CDR3 length: 16 amino acids. Germline values: CDR1 SNHLY, CDR2 FYNNEI. In DNA, the CDR3 is TGTGCCAGCAGACAGGCTTTTGGGACAAACTCCTACGAGCAGTACTTC. Translation gives CASRQAFGTNSYEQYF.

The chain joins TRBV12-3 or TRBV12-4 to TRBJ2-1; 9 bases agree with TRBD2. This CDR3 has 15 residues. The V and J ends lost 1 base and 9 bases, in that order; junction bases with no gene match: 7. DNA for the CDR3: TGTGCCAGCAGTTTAGGCGGGAGGGCCCTCGGTGAGCAGTTCTTC. Its translation: CASSLGGRALGEQFF.

There are many counts of this clonotype. This chain connects TRBV14 to TRBJ2-5; D is unresolved. The CDR3 runs to 14 residues. Germline V lookup: CDR1 SGHDN, CDR2 FVKESK. Trimming cost V 2 bases and J 5 bases, with 12 bases left between them. DNA of the CDR3: TGTGCCAGCAGCCAACTGGAAGTAACGGAGACCCAGTACTTC. It specifies CASSQLEVTETQYF. The full variable domain, its missing parts supplied by reference TRBV14 and TRBJ2-5, is EAGVTQFPSHSVIEKGQTVTLRCDPISGHDNLYWYRRVMGKEIKFLLHFVKESKQDESGMPNNRFLAERTGGTYSTLKVQPAELEDSGVYFCASSQLEVTETQYFGPGTRLLVL.